The clone carrying this TCR beta chain was seen repeatedly, ten times or more. Its target is unknown. TCRdb recomputed calls from the reads with MiXCR, one row per CDR3 protein. Of about 530,000 distinct CDR3 sequences in the sample, around 27% were seen once. These data come from a study of T cell repertoires in cytomegalovirus infection. Study summary: Public TCR beta signatures marked donors with CMV infection and the matching HLA. Notes on the study in general: The study found HLA-C-restricted CMV-specific TCR beta clonotypes dominating the ex vivo response. Accumulated public TCR beta family frequency recognized individuals carrying CMV together with the relevant HLA.

CDR1 and CDR2 from the germline V gene are SEHNR and FQNEAQ (reference sequence). CDR3 length: 13 residues. Trimming left V 1 base short and J 5 bases short, with 7 bases between. The chain couples TRBV7-9 to TRBJ2-3; D not resolved. The sequence was obtained from a human donor in good health (CMV status not recorded). Some clones in this sample may be carry-over from other donors' samples. The sequenced sample was PBMCs. CDR3 sequence: CASSLGLEDTQYF. The CDR3 DNA reads as TGTGCCAGCAGCTTAGGATTGGAAGATACGCAGTATTTT.